Listed here are 3 T cell receptor beta chains from one sample, sequenced in a study of blood T cell repertoires in COVID-19. The assay was immunoSEQ multiplex PCR, and TCRdb's table has in-frame clones only and misses some. The sample consists of about 100,000 clones, roughly 90% of them appearing once. Material for sequencing was peripheral blood. Every receptor here comes from a man aged 35-49 years with active or convalescent COVID-19.

The sample holds one count of this clone. The chain is built from TRBV27 and TRBJ1-4; tentative D call: TRBD1 (5 bases). The CDR3 runs to 15 residues. Trimming removed 0 bases from V and 7 bases from J, with 12 bases in between. From germline, CDR1 is MNHEY and CDR2 SMNVEV (reference sequence). CDR3 in amino acids: CASSLSTVRREKLFF. The DNA for the CDR3 is TGTGCCAGCAGTTTATCGACAGTGAGGCGTGAAAAACTGTTTTTT.

The CDR3 here is CASSLTGYGNTIYF. The CDR3 bases are TGCGCCAGCAGCTTGACAGGGTATGGAAACACCATATATTTT. V usage is TRBV5-1 and J usage is TRBJ1-3; weak D call: TRBD1 (6 bases). This CDR3 region has 14 residues. Germline CDR1 reads SGHRS; CDR2 reads YFSETQ. Deletions cut 1 base from V and 3 bases from J, with 8 bases between.

This clone was recorded once. The J gene is TRBJ2-7, the V gene TRBV4-1; no clear D gene. Per germline, CDR1 MGHRA and CDR2 YSYEKL. The length of the CDR3 is 15 residues. Trimming shortened V by 0 bases and J by 5 bases, and 14 bases separated the two germline ends. The DNA of the CDR3 is TGCGCCAGCAGCCAAGAGCGGCTAGTCTCGCACGAGCAGTACTTC. Translation gives CASSQERLVSHEQYF.